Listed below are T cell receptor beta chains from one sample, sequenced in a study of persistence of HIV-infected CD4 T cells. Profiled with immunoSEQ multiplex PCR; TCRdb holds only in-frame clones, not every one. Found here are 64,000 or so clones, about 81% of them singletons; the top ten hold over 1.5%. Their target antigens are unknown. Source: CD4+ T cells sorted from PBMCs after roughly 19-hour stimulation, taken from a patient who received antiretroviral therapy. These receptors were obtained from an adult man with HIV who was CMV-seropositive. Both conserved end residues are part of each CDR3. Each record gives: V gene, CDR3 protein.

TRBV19,CASSPRQGIGPGYTF
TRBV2,CASFRAGGYNEQYF
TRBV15,CATSRPQGGGGFNSPLHF
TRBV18,CASSPRDRGYTEAFF
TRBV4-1,CASSQLTGSGANVLTF
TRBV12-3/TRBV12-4,CASSLASREKLFF
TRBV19,CASSRDGSMNTEAFF
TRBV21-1,CASSKGKTSGQGDNEQFF
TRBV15,CATSRGSAGGSAEQYF
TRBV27,CASRRGTEFYGYTF
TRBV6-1,CASSDRAYSGDYGYTF
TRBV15,CATAQGLNTEAFF
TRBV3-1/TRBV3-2,CASSLLGQGLWEQYF
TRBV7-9,CASSFYRNRGNTGELFF
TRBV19,CASRVNRGLDQPQHF
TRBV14,CASSQAFGTYSGSNVLTF
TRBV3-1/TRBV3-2,CASSQDRPGQVNSPLHF
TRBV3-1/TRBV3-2,CASSPRRGNEQFF
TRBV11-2,CASSLGGRAYEQYF
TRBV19,CASSMARGNTEAFF
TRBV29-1,CSVFSRGRGNIQYF
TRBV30,CAWSASGSPLHF
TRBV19,CASSMGNSLNQPQHF
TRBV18,CASSPQGQGNTIYF
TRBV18,CASSRYTSGGSYEQYF
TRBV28,CASSLFQGGNTIYF
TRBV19,CASSKANRVPGNTIYF
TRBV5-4,CASSTGDRLNNSPLHF
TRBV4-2,CASSQDPRGGYNEQFF
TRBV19,CATRLAGGTDTQYF
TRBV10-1,CASSATGGTGVGEQYF
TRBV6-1,CASSEDGLRASNQPQHF
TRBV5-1,CASSLTGFNSYEQYF
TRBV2,CASSGREGEKLFF
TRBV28,CASSLSNYGYTF
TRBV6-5,CASLDKHSGNTIYF
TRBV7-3,CASSPGMGGAGELFF
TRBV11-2,CASSLDRGEREQYF